Presented here are 10 T cell receptor beta chains from one specimen sequenced in a study of blood T cell repertoires in COVID-19. This table comes from immunoSEQ multiplex PCR, and its TCRdb copy is limited to in-frame clones, with some not included. Among almost 200,000 clones listed, more than 70% were seen once. Material for sequencing was PBMCs or T cells enriched from blood (not recorded which). The receptors here all came from a woman in her late teens or twenties who had recovered from COVID-19.

The rearrangement links TRBV5-4 to TRBJ2-7, with 8 positions matching TRBD2. The CDR3 contains 14 residues. Unmatched junction bases numbered 8, after V lost 9 bases and J lost 0 bases. The germline V gene has CDR1 SGHNT and CDR2 YYREEE (reference sequence). The chain's CDR3 is CATQKRGGSYEQYF. CDR3 DNA sequence: TGTGCCACCCAAAAACGGGGGGGCTCCTACGAGCAGTACTTC.

The rearrangement joins TRBV19 to TRBJ1-3; possible D gene TRBD1, 5 bases. The CDR3 covers 15 residues. Germline lookup yields CDR1 LNHDA and CDR2 SQIVND (reference sequence). V was shortened by 9 bases and J by 4 bases, with 19 bases between the two germline ends. DNA for the CDR3: TGTGCCAGCAAACCCCAGGGACTGGGAGGAAACACCATATATTTT. Protein sequence: CASKPQGLGGNTIYF. The full variable domain, rest sourced from reference TRBV19 and TRBJ1-3, is DGGITQSPKYLFRKEGQNVTLSCEQNLNHDAMYWYRQDPGQGLRLIYYSQIVNDFQKGDIAEGYSVSREKKESFPLTVTSAQKNPTAFYLCASKPQGLGGNTIYFGEGSWLTVV.

This clone occurred once. The rearrangement links TRBV28 to TRBJ1-1; TRBD1 aligns across 8 bases. The CDR3 spans 15 residues. Trimming removed 8 bases from V and 1 base from J; junction bases left unmatched: 9. The germline V gene encodes CDR1 MDHEN and CDR2 SYDVKM. CDR3 coding DNA: TGTGCCAGCCCACCCCCCGGGACAGGGAACACTGAAGCTTTCTTT. This encodes CASPPPGTGNTEAFF.

The chain carries TRBV7-9 and TRBJ2-1, with D possibly being TRBD2 (5 bases). CDR3 size: 14 residues. Trimming removed 1 base from V and 8 bases from J, with 12 bases in between. CDR1 SEHNR and CDR2 FQNEAQ come from the germline V gene (reference sequence). The CDR3 nucleotides read TGTGCCAGCAGCTTAGGAGGTGAGGGTCATGAGCAGTTCTTC. This encodes CASSLGGEGHEQFF.

The rearrangement links TRBV4-2 to TRBJ1-1; 8 bases map to TRBD1. The CDR3 is 15 residues long. J gave up 3 bases and V 4 bases, and 7 bases lay outside the gene matches. Germline V lookup: CDR1 LGHNA, CDR2 YNFKEQ. In DNA, the CDR3 is TGTGCCAGCAGCCGGACAGGGTGGGGGCACACTGAAGCTTTCTTT. This translates into CASSRTGWGHTEAFF.

The chain links TRBV7-2 to TRBJ2-3; tentatively, D is TRBD2 (6 bases). Germline CDR1 and CDR2: SGHTA and FQGNSA. There are 14 residues in the CDR3. Trimming removed 2 bases at V and 9 bases at J, with 15 bases between. The CDR3 bases are TGTGCCAGCAGCTTATGGGGTGGTAGCGGAACGCAGTATTTT. It specifies CASSLWGGSGTQYF.

This rearrangement joins TRBV4-1 to TRBJ2-3, with 9 bases that match TRBD1. V trimming: 4 bases; J trimming: 2 bases; junction bases outside the gene matches: 7. Germline-derived CDR1 and CDR2 are MGHRA and YSYEKL. This CDR3 has 16 amino acids. The CDR3 nucleotides read TGCGCCAGCAGCCGAAGTACAGGGGGCAACACAGATACGCAGTATTTT. The encoded protein is CASSRSTGGNTDTQYF.

V gene TRBV7-2 combines with J gene TRBJ2-2, with D possibly TRBD2 on 6 matching bases. The CDR3 covers 16 residues. The germline V and J ends were trimmed by 1 base and 4 bases, with 13 bases remaining between them. Germline lookup yields CDR1 SGHTA and CDR2 FQGNSA. CDR3 amino acids: CASSLGSGGSTGELFF. CDR3 nucleotide sequence: TGTGCCAGCAGCTTAGGTTCCGGGGGTAGCACCGGGGAGCTGTTTTTT.

The chain has TRBV30 and TRBJ1-4; 9 nucleotides align to TRBD1. The CDR3 extends over 13 amino acids. Germline V CDR1 and CDR2: GTSNPN, SVGIG (reference sequence). Germline trimming cut 5 bases from V and 6 bases from J; bases unmatched to any gene: 4. The DNA of the CDR3 is TGTGCCTGGTCCGGGACAGGGCATGAAAAACTGTTTTTT. Translating it yields CAWSGTGHEKLFF.

The CDR3, as DNA: TGTGCCAGCAGCTCAAGACAGGGAAATCAGCCCCAGCATTTT. Residues: CASSSRQGNQPQHF. The chain carries TRBV13 and TRBJ1-5; 7 positions match TRBD1. The ends lost 4 bases at V and 4 bases at J; junction bases unmatched: 4. Looked up from germline, CDR1 is PRHDT and CDR2 is FYEKMQ (reference sequence). This CDR3 spans 14 amino acids.